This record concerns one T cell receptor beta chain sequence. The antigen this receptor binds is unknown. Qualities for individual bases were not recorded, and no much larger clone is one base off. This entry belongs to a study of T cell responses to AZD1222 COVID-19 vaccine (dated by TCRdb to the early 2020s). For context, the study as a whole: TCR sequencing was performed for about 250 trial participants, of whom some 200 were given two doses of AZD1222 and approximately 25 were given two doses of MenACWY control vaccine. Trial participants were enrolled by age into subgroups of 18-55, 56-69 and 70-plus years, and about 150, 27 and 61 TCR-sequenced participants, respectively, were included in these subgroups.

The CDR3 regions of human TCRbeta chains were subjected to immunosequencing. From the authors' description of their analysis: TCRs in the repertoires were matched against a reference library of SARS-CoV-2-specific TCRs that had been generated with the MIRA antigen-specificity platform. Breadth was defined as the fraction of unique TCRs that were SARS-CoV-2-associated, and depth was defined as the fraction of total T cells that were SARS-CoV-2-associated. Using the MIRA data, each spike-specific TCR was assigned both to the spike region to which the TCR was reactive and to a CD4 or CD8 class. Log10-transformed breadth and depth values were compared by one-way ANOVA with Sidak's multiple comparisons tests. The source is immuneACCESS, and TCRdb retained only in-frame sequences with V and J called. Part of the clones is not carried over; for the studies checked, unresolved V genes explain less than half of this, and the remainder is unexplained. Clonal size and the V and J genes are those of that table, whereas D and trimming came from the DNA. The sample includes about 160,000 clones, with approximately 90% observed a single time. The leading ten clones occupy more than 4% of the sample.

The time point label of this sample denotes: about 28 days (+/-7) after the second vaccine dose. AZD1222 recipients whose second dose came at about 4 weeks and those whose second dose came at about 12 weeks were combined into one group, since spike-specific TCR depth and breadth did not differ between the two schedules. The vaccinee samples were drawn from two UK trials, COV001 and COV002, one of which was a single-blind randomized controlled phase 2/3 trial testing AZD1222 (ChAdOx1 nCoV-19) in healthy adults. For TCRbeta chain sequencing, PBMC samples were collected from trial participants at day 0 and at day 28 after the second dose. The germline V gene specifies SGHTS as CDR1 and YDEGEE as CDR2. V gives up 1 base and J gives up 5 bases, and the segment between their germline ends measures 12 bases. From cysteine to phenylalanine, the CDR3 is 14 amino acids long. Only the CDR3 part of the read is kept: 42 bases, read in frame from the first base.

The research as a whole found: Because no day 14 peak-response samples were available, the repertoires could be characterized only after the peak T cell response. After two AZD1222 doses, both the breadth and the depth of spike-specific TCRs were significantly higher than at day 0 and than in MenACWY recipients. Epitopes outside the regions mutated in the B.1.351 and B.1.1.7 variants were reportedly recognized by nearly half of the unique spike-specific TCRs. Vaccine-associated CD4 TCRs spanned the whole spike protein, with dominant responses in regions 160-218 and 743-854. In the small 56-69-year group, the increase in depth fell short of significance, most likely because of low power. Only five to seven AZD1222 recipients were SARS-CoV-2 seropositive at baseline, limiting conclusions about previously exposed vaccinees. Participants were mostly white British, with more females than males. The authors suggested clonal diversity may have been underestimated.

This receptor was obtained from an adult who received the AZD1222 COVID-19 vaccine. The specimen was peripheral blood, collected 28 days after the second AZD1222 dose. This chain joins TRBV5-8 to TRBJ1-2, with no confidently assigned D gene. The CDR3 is CASSLFRTAYGYTF. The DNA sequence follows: TGTGCCAGCAGCTTGTTCAGGACCGCGTATGGCTACACCTTC.